This T cell receptor (beta chain) was sequenced during a study of regulatory T cells in long-lasting Graves disease. Germline assignment: CDR1 SGHTA and CDR2 FQGNSA. V was pared by 5 bases and J by 1 base, with 1 base of the junction left unmatched. This CDR3 has 14 amino acids. There are many counts of this clonotype. The time point here: newly diagnosed GD, antithyroid drugs for less than 3 months. Generation of the TCR library employed RNA extracted from PBMCs. CDR3-region Arm-PCR and iRepertoire HTBI primers produced the TCR beta libraries. Via MiXCR, TCRdb re-called the multiplex PCR reads, giving one row per CDR3 protein. The data contain under 300,000 distinct CDR3 sequences, 15% to 20% of them singletons.

The rearrangement uses TRBV7-2 and TRBJ1-1; 10 bases align to TRBD1. This TCR was recovered from a female donor with Graves disease. This specimen consisted of peripheral blood mononuclear cells (PBMCs), obtained at new diagnosis, from a patient treated with antithyroid drugs. DNA for the CDR3: TGTGCCAGCAGCCGGGACAGGGGGAACACTGAAGCTTTCTTT. Its translation is CASSRDRGNTEAFF.